The 20 T cell receptor beta chains presented below share a single source sample, sequenced in a study of T cell repertoires in cytomegalovirus infection. TCRdb reanalysed the reads using MiXCR and keeps one entry per CDR3 protein. The table has 300,000 to 400,000 distinct CDR3 sequences, around 18% seen once. Sequenced sample: PBMCs. The receptor set was obtained from a human donor in good health (CMV status not recorded). Some clones in this sample may be carry-over from other donors' samples.

The V and J genes are TRBV12-5 and TRBJ2-3; tentative D call: TRBD2 (6 bases). V gave up 2 bases and J gave up 4 bases, with 13 bases separating them. Looked up from germline, CDR1 is LGHNT and CDR2 is FRNRAP. This CDR3 is 15 amino acids long. The DNA for the CDR3 is TGTGCTAGTGGTTTGCGGCGGGAAGGTCCAGATACGCAGTATTTT. Protein sequence: CASGLRREGPDTQYF.

V is TRBV20-1 and J is TRBJ2-3, with D possibly matching TRBD2 (6 bases). V lost 4 bases to trimming and J lost 0 bases, with 17 bases between them. Per the germline V gene, CDR1 is DFQATT and CDR2 is SNEGSKA (reference sequence). This CDR3 spans 16 amino acids. CDR3 loop: CSAKRGGLTSTDTQYF. For the CDR3, the DNA is TGCAGTGCTAAAAGGGGAGGACTTACCAGCACAGATACGCAGTATTTT.

This clonotype was found a few times. V and J are TRBV20-1 and TRBJ1-5; no firm D call. Germline V gene sequence: CDR1 DFQATT, CDR2 SNEGSKA (reference sequence). The CDR3 spans 15 residues. Trimming removed 5 bases at V and 6 bases at J, with 20 bases between. CDR3 sequence: CSAGPPPEASQPQHF. The CDR3 DNA follows: TGCAGTGCTGGACCCCCGCCCGAGGCTAGTCAGCCCCAGCATTTT.

This clonotype was seen at least ten times. The genes are TRBV12-3 or TRBV12-4 and TRBJ2-5, with D tentatively TRBD1 or TRBD2 (5 bases each). V lost 4 bases, J lost 4 bases, and 7 bases lay in between. This CDR3 has 12 residues. The CDR3 reads CASSWGPETQYF. CDR3 bases: TGTGCCAGCAGTTGGGGACCAGAGACCCAGTACTTC.

With regard to this clonotype: A junction boundary mismatches the germline segment, possibly from a read error. The chain carries TRBV5-3 and TRBJ1-2, with a tentative D call TRBD1 (5 bases). TRBV5-3 is assigned to the ORF class and has an uncertain function. The CDR3 totals 15 residues. The CDR3, as DNA: TGTGCCAGCAGCTCCGGGACGCATGTAGGCTATGGCTACACCTTC. This codes for CASSSGTHVGYGYTF.

V and J are TRBV5-5 and TRBJ2-1; D perhaps matches TRBD2 (6 bases). The CDR3 extends over 17 amino acids. The V and J ends lost 2 bases and 0 bases respectively, with 15 bases between them. Looked up from germline, CDR1 is SGHKS and CDR2 is YYEKEE (reference sequence). CDR3 region: CASSFRAGSYSYNEQFF. CDR3 nucleotide sequence: TGTGCCAGCAGCTTTCGGGCGGGGTCTTACTCCTACAATGAGCAGTTCTTC.

The V and J genes are TRBV12-3 or TRBV12-4 and TRBJ2-1; 10 bases match TRBD2. There are 21 residues in the CDR3. With V trimmed by 5 bases and J by 0 bases, 19 bases remained unmatched. The CDR3 DNA sequence: TGTGCCAGCAGTCCTAATCTCGGGAAGCGGGAGGGCCGAAGCTCCTACAATGAGCAGTTCTTC. As protein: CASSPNLGKREGRSSYNEQFF.

This chain links TRBV2 with TRBJ2-1; 9 bases align to TRBD2. CDR3 length: 14 amino acids. V gave up 6 bases and J gave up 6 bases; unmatched junction bases: 6. CDR1 is SNHLY and CDR2 is FYNNEI in the germline V gene. DNA of the CDR3: TGTGCCAGCAGCGGACTAGCGACGACCAATGAGCAGTTCTTC. Amino acid sequence: CASSGLATTNEQFF.

As for this clonotype: A much larger clone lies a single base off, so this may be a read error. The chain combines TRBV7-6 with TRBJ2-7; D possibly corresponds to TRBD1 (5 bases). This CDR3 has 14 residues. Germline V gives CDR1 SGHVS, CDR2 FNYEAQ. The CDR3 coding sequence is TGTGTCAGCAGCTTATTGGGGCTCGGCGACGAGCAGTACTTC. Amino acid sequence: CVSSLLGLGDEQYF. The full variable domain, with the rest looked up from reference TRBV7-6 and TRBJ2-7, is GAGVSQSPRYKVTKRGQDVALRCDPISGHVSLYWYRQALGQGPEFLTYFNYEAQQDKSGLPNDRFSAERPEGSISTLTIQRTEQRDSAMYRCVSSLLGLGDEQYFGPGTRLTVT.

This clonotype has a handful of counts. This chain connects TRBV5-5 to TRBJ2-7; 10 bases fit TRBD1. The CDR3 extends over 14 amino acids. The germline CDR1 and CDR2 sequences are SGHKS and YYEKEE (reference sequence). V trimming: 5 bases; J trimming: 2 bases; junction bases outside the gene matches: 4. The CDR3 loop is CASSAGQGAYEQYF. The CDR3 bases are TGTGCCAGCAGTGCAGGACAGGGGGCCTACGAGCAGTACTTC.

The chain combines TRBV30 with TRBJ1-5; TRBD1 might be the D (5 bases). Trimming removed 1 base from V and 5 bases from J, with 12 bases in between. Germline CDR1 GTSNPN, CDR2 SVGIG (reference sequence). CDR3 length: 14 amino acids. DNA for the CDR3: TGTGCCTGGAGTGCAGTCAGGGACTATCAGCCCCAGCATTTT. It translates to CAWSAVRDYQPQHF.

The table lists this clonotype with many counts. The rearrangement joins TRBV28 to TRBJ2-2; 9 bases are shared with TRBD1. Germline lookup yields CDR1 MDHEN and CDR2 SYDVKM. This CDR3 spans 15 amino acids. Losses at the gene ends were 6 bases for V and 5 bases for J; bases not matched to a gene: 7. CDR3 amino acids: CASRPGDRETGELFF. The CDR3 nucleotides read TGTGCCAGCAGACCAGGGGACAGGGAAACCGGGGAGCTGTTTTTT.

Many counts were recorded for this clonotype. The gene calls are TRBV7-6 and TRBJ2-5, with a possible D match to TRBD2 (5 bases). Trimming removed 4 bases at V and 4 bases at J, with 22 bases between. Germline V gene lookup returns CDR1 SGHVS and CDR2 FNYEAQ. The CDR3 extends over 17 amino acids. CDR3 in DNA: TGTGCCAGCAGCTCCTTAAGGGAGACGGGGAAAACAGAGACCCAGTACTTC. Protein sequence: CASSSLRETGKTETQYF. Filled out from reference TRBV7-6 and TRBJ2-5, the complete variable domain reads GAGVSQSPRYKVTKRGQDVALRCDPISGHVSLYWYRQALGQGPEFLTYFNYEAQQDKSGLPNDRFSAERPEGSISTLTIQRTEQRDSAMYRCASSSLRETGKTETQYFGPGTRLLVL.

This sequence joins TRBV12-3 or TRBV12-4 and TRBJ2-3, with D tentatively TRBD2 (6 bases). CDR3 length: 14 residues. V shed 4 bases and J shed 5 bases, with 13 bases lying between them. CDR3 DNA sequence: TGTGCCAGCAGTTCTCTGGTGGGGGGAGATACGCAGTATTTT. Its translation is CASSSLVGGDTQYF.

Only a few counts were recorded for this clonotype. V usage is TRBV7-9 and J usage is TRBJ1-2; D is uncertain. Germline assignment: CDR1 SEHNR and CDR2 FQNEAQ (reference sequence). Deletions cut 1 base from V and 4 bases from J, with 7 bases between. CDR3 length equals 13 residues. CDR3: CASSLEHSYGYTF. The CDR3 coding sequence is TGTGCCAGCAGCTTAGAACATTCCTATGGCTACACCTTC.

The sample holds a few counts of this clonotype. The rearrangement uses TRBV12-3 or TRBV12-4 and TRBJ1-4; TRBD1 might be the D (5 bases). V lost 4 bases and J lost 8, with 8 bases in between. This CDR3 region has 12 residues. The CDR3 nucleotides read TGTGCCAGCAGTTGGGGACGGGAAAAACTGTTTTTT. Amino acids: CASSWGREKLFF.

This clonotype was detected a few times. This chain joins TRBV19 and TRBJ1-2; tentatively, D is TRBD1 (5 bases). The CDR3 totals 12 residues. V was pared by 6 bases and J by 6 bases, with 11 bases between. CDR1 is LNHDA and CDR2 is SQIVND in the germline V gene (reference sequence). CDR3 amino acids: CASRSRGDGYTF. CDR3 bases: TGTGCCAGTAGGTCTAGGGGCGATGGCTACACCTTC. Variable domain in full (rest from reference TRBV19 and TRBJ1-2): DGGITQSPKYLFRKEGQNVTLSCEQNLNHDAMYWYRQDPGQGLRLIYYSQIVNDFQKGDIAEGYSVSREKKESFPLTVTSAQKNPTAFYLCASRSRGDGYTFGSGTRLTVV.

At least ten counts were recorded for this clonotype. The rearrangement links TRBV12-3 or TRBV12-4 to TRBJ2-5; 8 nucleotides agree with TRBD2. The junction had 7 bases not matched to a gene; V was cut back by 2 bases and J by 5 bases. CDR3 size: 15 residues. The CDR3 sequence: CASSLSWTSTETQYF. The CDR3 DNA reads TGTGCCAGCAGTTTAAGTTGGACTAGCACGGAGACCCAGTACTTC.

The chain combines TRBV15 with TRBJ2-3, with 9 bases aligning to TRBD2. Germline trimming cut 6 bases from V and 2 bases from J; bases unmatched to any gene: 9. The CDR3 is 16 amino acids. CDR1 LNHNV and CDR2 YYDKDF come from the germline V gene (reference sequence). CDR3 bases: TGTGCCACCAGGATCTACAGCGGGAGGAACACAGATACGCAGTATTTT. This gives the protein CATRIYSGRNTDTQYF. Looking up the rest from reference TRBV15 and TRBJ2-3 gives the full variable domain: DAMVIQNPRYQVTQFGKPVTLSCSQTLNHNVMYWYQQKSSQAPKLLFHYYDKDFNNEADTPDNFQSRRPNTSFCFLDIRSPGLGDTAMYLCATRIYSGRNTDTQYFGPGTRLTVL.

This clonotype was found many times. The V call is TRBV7-2, the J call TRBJ2-1; 10 nucleotides line up with TRBD2. J lost 6 bases, V lost 5 bases, and 4 bases had no gene match. The CDR3 spans 14 residues. Germline CDR1 reads SGHTA; CDR2 reads FQGNSA. Here the CDR3 reads CASSHPSGSNEQFF. The CDR3 DNA reads as TGTGCCAGCAGCCACCCTAGCGGGAGCAATGAGCAGTTCTTC.